This is a list of T cell receptor beta chains from one sample in a study of cytomegalovirus exposure and HLA in healthy donors. The repertoire was sequenced with immunoSEQ multiplex PCR; TCRdb's copy has only in-frame clones and lacks some. The sample carries about 84,000 clones, 55% to 65% recorded once. The specimen was PBMCs. The receptors originated from a woman between 35 and 50 years old in good health and CMV-seropositive. CDR3s include the opening cysteine and the closing phenylalanine or tryptophan. The order of the fields is CDR3 DNA, CDR3 protein, D gene, V gene, J gene, clone size. A D gene is named only where the DNA matches it firmly. Clone size appears in some rows only: once, few, many, or a class for an expanded clone.

cdr3_nt: TGCAGCGGGACTAGCGGGGAGACCACAGATACGCAGTATTTT
cdr3_aa: CSGTSGETTDTQYF
d_call: TRBD2
v_call: TRBV29-1
j_call: TRBJ2-3
clone_size: -

cdr3_nt: TGTGCCACTTCGAGGGGGGGTAATGAAAAACTGTTTTTT
cdr3_aa: CATSRGGNEKLFF
d_call: -
v_call: TRBV19
j_call: TRBJ1-4
clone_size: -

cdr3_nt: TGTGCCAGCAGTGCGGTGCCGGGAGGCTACGAGCAGTACTTC
cdr3_aa: CASSAVPGGYEQYF
d_call: TRBD2
v_call: TRBV6-4
j_call: TRBJ2-7
clone_size: -

cdr3_nt: TGTGCCACCAGCAGGCATCTAGGACAGGCCAACTATGGCTACACCTTC
cdr3_aa: CATSRHLGQANYGYTF
d_call: TRBD1
v_call: TRBV15
j_call: TRBJ1-2
clone_size: -

cdr3_nt: TGTGCCAGCAGCTCGACAGGGTCTAACGAGCAGTACTTC
cdr3_aa: CASSSTGSNEQYF
d_call: TRBD1
v_call: TRBV7-2
j_call: TRBJ2-7
clone_size: -

cdr3_nt: TGCGCCAGCAGCTCGGATTACCGGGAGAGCGAGCAGTACTTC
cdr3_aa: CASSSDYRESEQYF
d_call: -
v_call: TRBV5-1
j_call: TRBJ2-7
clone_size: -

cdr3_nt: TGTGCCAGCAGCTTAGTTCAGGGTCAAGCTTTCTTT
cdr3_aa: CASSLVQGQAFF
d_call: -
v_call: TRBV7-9
j_call: TRBJ1-1
clone_size: -

cdr3_nt: TGTGCCAGCAGTTACGGATCGGGTCTGGAAACTGAAGCTTTCTTT
cdr3_aa: CASSYGSGLETEAFF
d_call: -
v_call: TRBV6-5
j_call: TRBJ1-1
clone_size: -

cdr3_nt: TGTGCCAGCTCACCCTCTACAGGGGTCGGGGCCAACGTCCTGACTTTC
cdr3_aa: CASSPSTGVGANVLTF
d_call: TRBD1
v_call: TRBV18
j_call: TRBJ2-6
clone_size: -

cdr3_nt: TGTGCCAGCAGCTTGGGGACTAGCGACTACGAGCAGTACTTC
cdr3_aa: CASSLGTSDYEQYF
d_call: TRBD2
v_call: TRBV7-2
j_call: TRBJ2-7
clone_size: -

cdr3_nt: TGTGCCAGCAGCTACCAGACTATTCCCTACCCCTACGAGCAGTACTTC
cdr3_aa: CASSYQTIPYPYEQYF
d_call: -
v_call: TRBV7-8
j_call: TRBJ2-7
clone_size: -

cdr3_nt: TGTGCCTCGAGAAGGCAGGGGGCCAACGAGCAGTACTTC
cdr3_aa: CASRRQGANEQYF
d_call: TRBD1
v_call: TRBV6-1
j_call: TRBJ2-7
clone_size: once

cdr3_nt: TGTGCCAGCAGTCCCCTGGACAGGGGAGACTATGGCTACACCTTC
cdr3_aa: CASSPLDRGDYGYTF
d_call: TRBD1
v_call: TRBV6-6
j_call: TRBJ1-2
clone_size: -

cdr3_nt: TGTGCCAGCAGCTTGGCCAGGGCCGACGAGCAGTACTTC
cdr3_aa: CASSLARADEQYF
d_call: -
v_call: TRBV5-4
j_call: TRBJ2-7
clone_size: -

cdr3_nt: TGTGCCAGCAGCTTGGCCGGTACTAGCGGGATGAACAATGAGCAGTTCTTC
cdr3_aa: CASSLAGTSGMNNEQFF
d_call: TRBD2
v_call: TRBV5-4
j_call: TRBJ2-1
clone_size: -

cdr3_nt: TGTGCCAGCAGTCCCGTTTCCCGTACTGGCAATGAGCAGTTCTTC
cdr3_aa: CASSPVSRTGNEQFF
d_call: -
v_call: TRBV28
j_call: TRBJ2-1
clone_size: few

cdr3_nt: TGCGCCAGCAGCCAGGGGACAGGGGGAGCCTCAGGTGGCTACACCTTC
cdr3_aa: CASSQGTGGASGGYTF
d_call: TRBD1
v_call: TRBV4-3
j_call: TRBJ1-2
clone_size: -

cdr3_nt: TGTGCCAGCTCACTGGTGTCTCGACAGGGGGCCGGTGATACGCAGTATTTT
cdr3_aa: CASSLVSRQGAGDTQYF
d_call: TRBD1
v_call: TRBV18
j_call: TRBJ2-3
clone_size: -

cdr3_nt: TGTGCCAGCAGTTACCTAGGGACAGGCCAAGAGACCCAGTACTTC
cdr3_aa: CASSYLGTGQETQYF
d_call: TRBD1
v_call: TRBV6-6
j_call: TRBJ2-5
clone_size: once

cdr3_nt: TGTGCCAGCAGCTTGGCTGGCGGGAGGGCCGGGGAGCAGTACTTC
cdr3_aa: CASSLAGGRAGEQYF
d_call: TRBD2
v_call: TRBV5-4
j_call: TRBJ2-7
clone_size: -

cdr3_nt: TGTGCCAGCAGTGAAACGGGGGAGGTAGGCTACACCTTC
cdr3_aa: CASSETGEVGYTF
d_call: -
v_call: TRBV6-1
j_call: TRBJ1-2
clone_size: -

cdr3_nt: TGTGCCAGCAGCCCGGACCTCGGGACTAACTATGGCTACACCTTC
cdr3_aa: CASSPDLGTNYGYTF
d_call: -
v_call: TRBV11-2
j_call: TRBJ1-2
clone_size: -

cdr3_nt: TGTGCCAGCAGTGGAAATCCAGGCAATTCACCCCTCCACTTT
cdr3_aa: CASSGNPGNSPLHF
d_call: -
v_call: TRBV6-4
j_call: TRBJ1-6
clone_size: -

cdr3_nt: TGTGCCAGCAGGACTACTGCCTACAATGAGCAGTTCTTC
cdr3_aa: CASRTTAYNEQFF
d_call: -
v_call: TRBV7-9
j_call: TRBJ2-1
clone_size: -

cdr3_nt: TGTGCCAGCAGCCCGTTAGCGGGCCGCTACAATGAGCAGTTCTTC
cdr3_aa: CASSPLAGRYNEQFF
d_call: TRBD2
v_call: TRBV14
j_call: TRBJ2-1
clone_size: -

cdr3_nt: TGTGCCAGCAGGCCAGGGGGCCTAAGCAGCCAGCCCCAGCATTTT
cdr3_aa: CASRPGGLSSQPQHF
d_call: TRBD1
v_call: TRBV6-5
j_call: TRBJ1-5
clone_size: once

cdr3_nt: TGCGCCAGCAGCTTGGGCCCCTACAGCGGGAGGGCACACAATGAGCAGTTCTTC
cdr3_aa: CASSLGPYSGRAHNEQFF
d_call: TRBD2
v_call: TRBV5-1
j_call: TRBJ2-1
clone_size: -

cdr3_nt: TGTGCCAGCAGTTTATCTGGGGCCGGGGGCGAGCAGTACTTC
cdr3_aa: CASSLSGAGGEQYF
d_call: -
v_call: TRBV27
j_call: TRBJ2-7
clone_size: -

cdr3_nt: TGTGCCAGTATGTACTTTGGGCAGGGCAGCAATCAGCCCCAGCATTTT
cdr3_aa: CASMYFGQGSNQPQHF
d_call: -
v_call: TRBV19
j_call: TRBJ1-5
clone_size: -

cdr3_nt: TGCGCCAGCAGCCAATTGGACAGGACAGTGAACGAGCAGTACTTC
cdr3_aa: CASSQLDRTVNEQYF
d_call: TRBD1
v_call: TRBV4-3
j_call: TRBJ2-7
clone_size: -

cdr3_nt: TGTGCCAGCAGCTTAGTAGTCGGGGGGGGAACTGAAGCTTTCTTT
cdr3_aa: CASSLVVGGGTEAFF
d_call: -
v_call: TRBV7-2
j_call: TRBJ1-1
clone_size: -

cdr3_nt: TGCGCCAGCAGGCCCGGACAGGGGGGTTCACCCCTCCACTTT
cdr3_aa: CASRPGQGGSPLHF
d_call: TRBD1
v_call: TRBV5-1
j_call: TRBJ1-6
clone_size: -

cdr3_nt: TGTGCCAGCAGTCCTCCTGGGGCCAACGTCCTGACTTTC
cdr3_aa: CASSPPGANVLTF
d_call: -
v_call: TRBV27
j_call: TRBJ2-6
clone_size: -

cdr3_nt: TGTGCCAGCAGTGATCGACCCTCGGGTCGACGGACTGAAGCTTTCTTT
cdr3_aa: CASSDRPSGRRTEAFF
d_call: -
v_call: TRBV6-1
j_call: TRBJ1-1
clone_size: few

cdr3_nt: TGCAGCGCTACTGGTGCCACTGAAGCTTTCTTT
cdr3_aa: CSATGATEAFF
d_call: -
v_call: TRBV29-1
j_call: TRBJ1-1
clone_size: -

cdr3_nt: TGTGCCAGCAGCTTAAGCGGCACTAATGAAAAACTGTTTTTT
cdr3_aa: CASSLSGTNEKLFF
d_call: -
v_call: TRBV7-2
j_call: TRBJ1-4
clone_size: few

cdr3_nt: TGTGCCAGCAGCGCCAGCCGGGACAGGGCCATCGGCTATGGCTACACCTTC
cdr3_aa: CASSASRDRAIGYGYTF
d_call: TRBD1
v_call: TRBV9
j_call: TRBJ1-2
clone_size: -

cdr3_nt: TGTGCCAGCAGTCTTCCACCTAGCGGGAGGGCTACAGATACGCAGTATTTT
cdr3_aa: CASSLPPSGRATDTQYF
d_call: TRBD2
v_call: TRBV28
j_call: TRBJ2-3
clone_size: -

cdr3_nt: TGTGCCAGCAGTGATTTCGACACTGAAGCTTTCTTT
cdr3_aa: CASSDFDTEAFF
d_call: -
v_call: TRBV6-1
j_call: TRBJ1-1
clone_size: few

cdr3_nt: TGTGCCAGCAGCTACTCCCTCACCGGGGAGCTGTTTTTT
cdr3_aa: CASSYSLTGELFF
d_call: -
v_call: TRBV7-7
j_call: TRBJ2-2
clone_size: -

cdr3_nt: TGTGCCAGCAGCCAAGAGGGGTTGGGAGGCACAGATACGCAGTATTTT
cdr3_aa: CASSQEGLGGTDTQYF
d_call: -
v_call: TRBV4-2
j_call: TRBJ2-3
clone_size: -

cdr3_nt: TGTGCCAGCTCACCCCCAGGGGGGTTCAACGAGCAGTACTTC
cdr3_aa: CASSPPGGFNEQYF
d_call: -
v_call: TRBV18
j_call: TRBJ2-7
clone_size: -

cdr3_nt: TGTGCCAGCAGCCCACTAGCGGGAGGGCCTGGCGAGCAGTACTTC
cdr3_aa: CASSPLAGGPGEQYF
d_call: TRBD2
v_call: TRBV7-9
j_call: TRBJ2-7
clone_size: -

cdr3_nt: TGTGCCAGCAGTGAAGCAACTGCTAAACAGCCCCAGCATTTT
cdr3_aa: CASSEATAKQPQHF
d_call: -
v_call: TRBV6-1
j_call: TRBJ1-5
clone_size: -

cdr3_nt: TGTGCCAGCAGGATACGAGGGAATCAGCCCCAGCATTTT
cdr3_aa: CASRIRGNQPQHF
d_call: -
v_call: TRBV2
j_call: TRBJ1-5
clone_size: -

cdr3_nt: TGTGCCAGCAGCTTAAGACAGCCAGACTCTGGGGCCAACGTCCTGACTTTC
cdr3_aa: CASSLRQPDSGANVLTF
d_call: -
v_call: TRBV13
j_call: TRBJ2-6
clone_size: -

cdr3_nt: TGTGCCAGCAGCTTGGCCTCGTCTAGCGGAGGGGAGACCCAGTACTTC
cdr3_aa: CASSLASSSGGETQYF
d_call: TRBD2
v_call: TRBV5-6
j_call: TRBJ2-5
clone_size: -

cdr3_nt: TGTGCCAGCAGCTTAGGAGCACTCTCCAATGAGCAGTTCTTC
cdr3_aa: CASSLGALSNEQFF
d_call: -
v_call: TRBV7-2
j_call: TRBJ2-1
clone_size: few

cdr3_nt: TGTGCCAGCAGATCTAGGACTAGCGGCAATTACGAGCAGTACTTC
cdr3_aa: CASRSRTSGNYEQYF
d_call: TRBD2
v_call: TRBV6-1
j_call: TRBJ2-7
clone_size: -

cdr3_nt: TGTGCCAGCAGTCCCGGACTGTTCAATCAGCCCCAGCATTTT
cdr3_aa: CASSPGLFNQPQHF
d_call: -
v_call: TRBV28
j_call: TRBJ1-5
clone_size: few

cdr3_nt: TGTGCCAGCAGCCAAGATACGACTGGCTTCGAGCAGTTCTTC
cdr3_aa: CASSQDTTGFEQFF
d_call: -
v_call: TRBV4-2
j_call: TRBJ2-1
clone_size: -

cdr3_nt: TGTGCCAGCAGTGGGTCCCTTTGCGGGAAGGTTTACAATGAGCAGTTCTTC
cdr3_aa: CASSGSLCGKVYNEQFF
d_call: -
v_call: TRBV6-4
j_call: TRBJ2-1
clone_size: -

cdr3_nt: TGTGCCAGCAGTCTTACCCAAGGGAGTGCGGATACGCAGTATTTT
cdr3_aa: CASSLTQGSADTQYF
d_call: -
v_call: TRBV28
j_call: TRBJ2-3
clone_size: -

cdr3_nt: TGCGCCAGCAGTCGGACAGACTTGACAGATACGCAGTATTTT
cdr3_aa: CASSRTDLTDTQYF
d_call: -
v_call: TRBV5-1
j_call: TRBJ2-3
clone_size: -

cdr3_nt: TGTGCCAGCAGCACGGGACAGGGTAGGTTCACTGAAGCTTTCTTT
cdr3_aa: CASSTGQGRFTEAFF
d_call: -
v_call: TRBV21-1
j_call: TRBJ1-1
clone_size: -

cdr3_nt: TGTGCCAGCAGCCATGAGACTAGCGGGAGTGGGATCAATGAGCAGTTCTTC
cdr3_aa: CASSHETSGSGINEQFF
d_call: TRBD2
v_call: TRBV13
j_call: TRBJ2-1
clone_size: -

cdr3_nt: TGTGCCTGGAGCAGGCCTAACACCGGGGAGCTGTTTTTT
cdr3_aa: CAWSRPNTGELFF
d_call: -
v_call: TRBV30
j_call: TRBJ2-2
clone_size: few

cdr3_nt: TGTGCCAGCAGCCTAACTAGCGACCTGACAGATACGCAGTATTTT
cdr3_aa: CASSLTSDLTDTQYF
d_call: TRBD2
v_call: TRBV28
j_call: TRBJ2-3
clone_size: -